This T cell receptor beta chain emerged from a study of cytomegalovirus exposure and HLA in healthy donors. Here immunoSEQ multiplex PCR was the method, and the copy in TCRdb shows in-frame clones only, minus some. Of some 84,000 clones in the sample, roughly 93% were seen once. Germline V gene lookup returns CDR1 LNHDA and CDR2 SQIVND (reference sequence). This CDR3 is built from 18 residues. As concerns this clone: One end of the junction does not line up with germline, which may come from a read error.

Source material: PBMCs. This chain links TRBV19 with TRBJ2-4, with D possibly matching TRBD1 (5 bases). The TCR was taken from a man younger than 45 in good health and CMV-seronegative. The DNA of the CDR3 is TGTGCCAGTAGTATCCGTCTGGACACCCGATTCGGCAAAAGCATTCAGTACTTC. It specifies CASSIRLDTRFGKSIQYF.